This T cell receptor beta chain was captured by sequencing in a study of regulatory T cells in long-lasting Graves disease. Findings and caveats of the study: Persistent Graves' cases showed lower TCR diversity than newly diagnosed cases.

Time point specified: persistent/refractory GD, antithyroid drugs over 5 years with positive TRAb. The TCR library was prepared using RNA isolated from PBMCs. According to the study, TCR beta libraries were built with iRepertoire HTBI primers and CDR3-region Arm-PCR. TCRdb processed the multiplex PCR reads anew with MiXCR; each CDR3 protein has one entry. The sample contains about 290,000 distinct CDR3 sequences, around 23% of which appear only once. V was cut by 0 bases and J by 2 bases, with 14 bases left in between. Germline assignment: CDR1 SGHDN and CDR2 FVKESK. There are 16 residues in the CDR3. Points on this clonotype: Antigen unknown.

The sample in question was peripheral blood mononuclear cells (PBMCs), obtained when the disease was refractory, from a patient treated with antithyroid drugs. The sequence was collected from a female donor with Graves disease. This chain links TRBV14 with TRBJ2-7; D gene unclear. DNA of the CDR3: TGTGCCAGCAGCCAAGAGGTGACTTCCGATCCCTACGAGCAGTACTTC. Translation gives CASSQEVTSDPYEQYF. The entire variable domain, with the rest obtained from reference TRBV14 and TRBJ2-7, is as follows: EAGVTQFPSHSVIEKGQTVTLRCDPISGHDNLYWYRRVMGKEIKFLLHFVKESKQDESGMPNNRFLAERTGGTYSTLKVQPAELEDSGVYFCASSQEVTSDPYEQYFGPGTRLTVT.